The 17 T cell receptor beta chains below were found in one sample sequenced in a study of cytomegalovirus exposure and HLA in healthy donors. Primers included in the PCR were 60 Vbeta and 13 Jbeta primers. Clones were sequenced by immunoSEQ multiplex PCR, and TCRdb holds only the in-frame ones, with some missing. The table shows around 200,000 clones, with 65% to 85% occurring only once. Sequenced input: PBMCs. The receptors shown here come from a man aged 45-60 years in good health and CMV-seronegative.

This chain uses TRBV29-1 with TRBJ1-4, with D possibly TRBD1 on 6 matching bases. The V end was cut by 6 bases, the J end by 3 bases, with 8 bases between. The CDR3 totals 12 residues. The germline CDR1 and CDR2 sequences are SQVTM and ANQGSEA. CDR3 residues: CSVRGSNEKLFF. CDR3 bases: TGCAGCGTCAGGGGTTCTAATGAAAAACTGTTTTTT.

The V gene is TRBV2, the J gene TRBJ2-3, with D maybe TRBD2 (6 bases). The V gene lost 8 bases and the J gene lost 6 bases, with 15 bases spanning the gap. CDR3 size: 13 residues. The germline CDR1 and CDR2 sequences are SNHLY and FYNNEI. This chain's CDR3 is CASYSGTGDTQYF. CDR3 nucleotides: TGTGCCAGCTATTCAGGGACTGGCGATACGCAGTATTTT. Full variable domain (missing parts from reference TRBV2 and TRBJ2-3): EPEVTQTPSHQVTQMGQEVILRCVPISNHLYFYWYRQILGQKVEFLVSFYNNEISEKSEIFDDQFSVERPDGSNFTLKIRSTKLEDSAMYFCASYSGTGDTQYFGPGTRLTVL.

With respect to this clone: This specimen includes other DNA sequences encoding the same CDR3. The genes are TRBV7-9 and TRBJ1-2, with D hard to call. Deletions cut 3 bases from V and 4 bases from J, with 6 bases between. This CDR3 spans 12 amino acids. Germline V gene data show CDR1 as SEHNR and CDR2 as FQNEAQ (reference sequence). CDR3 region: CASSFGGYGYTF. The CDR3 DNA is TGTGCCAGCAGCTTCGGAGGCTATGGCTACACCTTC.

The chain has TRBV10-3 and TRBJ1-1; TRBD1 might be the D (5 bases). The V gene lost 10 bases and the J gene lost 0 bases, with 12 bases spanning the gap. The CDR3 has 13 amino acids. CDR1 and CDR2 from the germline V gene are ENHRY and SYGVKD. CDR3 in DNA: TGTGCCAAACAGGCCTCGATGAACACTGAAGCTTTCTTT. Translation gives CAKQASMNTEAFF.

This clone was observed a single time. The chain combines TRBV19 with TRBJ1-5; D unclear. This CDR3 comprises 14 residues. Germline V CDR1 and CDR2: LNHDA, SQIVND (reference sequence). The V end lost 7 bases, the J end lost 3 bases, and 13 bases lay between the germline ends. The CDR3 region is CASTPGFFNQPQHF. CDR3 DNA sequence: TGTGCCAGTACCCCGGGATTTTTCAATCAGCCCCAGCATTTT.

Points on this clone: This sample includes further DNA sequences coding for the same CDR3. The chain has TRBV7-2 and TRBJ1-2, with D maybe TRBD1 (6 bases). The CDR3 covers 13 residues. V lost 2 bases to trimming and J lost 6 bases, with 10 bases between them. Per the germline V gene, CDR1 is SGHTA and CDR2 is FQGNSA. As DNA, the CDR3 is TGTGCCAGCAGCTTAAGGGGGGGCGATGGCTACACCTTC. Translating gives CASSLRGGDGYTF. The full variable domain, rest sourced from reference TRBV7-2 and TRBJ1-2, is GAGVSQSPSNKVTEKGKDVELRCDPISGHTALYWYRQSLGQGLEFLIYFQGNSAPDKSGLPSDRFSAERTGGSVSTLTIQRTQQEDSAVYLCASSLRGGDGYTFGSGTRLTVV.

CDR3 protein: CASSMGGGGGFETQYF. The CDR3 DNA reads as TGTGCCAGTAGTATGGGGGGCGGGGGGGGTTTTGAGACCCAGTACTTC. V gene TRBV19 combines with J gene TRBJ2-5; 9 nucleotides align to TRBD2. Trimming at V came to 3 bases and at J to 5 bases, leaving 10 bases not matched to a gene. The CDR3 sequence is 16 residues long. Germline-derived CDR1 and CDR2 are LNHDA and SQIVND (reference sequence). Combining the CDR3 with reference TRBV19 and TRBJ2-5 gives the whole variable domain DGGITQSPKYLFRKEGQNVTLSCEQNLNHDAMYWYRQDPGQGLRLIYYSQIVNDFQKGDIAEGYSVSREKKESFPLTVTSAQKNPTAFYLCASSMGGGGGFETQYFGPGTRLLVL.

The V and J genes are TRBV2 and TRBJ2-3; a possible D gene is TRBD1 (6 bases). Germline loops: CDR1 SNHLY, CDR2 FYNNEI. The CDR3 spans 14 residues. V was shortened by 5 bases and J by 2 bases, with 11 bases between the two germline ends. Written as DNA, the CDR3 is TGTGCCAGCAGTAGGACAGCCCCCACAGATACGCAGTATTTT. Protein product: CASSRTAPTDTQYF.

J is TRBJ2-5 and V is TRBV7-2; D is undetermined. TRBJ2-7 explains the end of the DNA better; the J call may be wrong. The CDR3 has 12 amino acids. Germline CDR1 is SGHTA and CDR2 is FQGNSA. In DNA form, the CDR3 reads TGTGCCAGCAGCTCCAACCCCTACGAGCAGTACTTC. Translated: CASSSNPYEQYF.

This clone came up once. The chain uses TRBV11-2 and TRBJ2-5, with D possibly TRBD1 on 6 matching bases. The last part of the DNA fits TRBJ2-7 better; the J call may be wrong. The CDR3 consists of 12 residues. From germline, CDR1 is SGHAT and CDR2 FQNNGV. The CDR3 loop reads CASSETGLEQYF. In DNA form, the CDR3 reads TGTGCCAGCAGCGAGACAGGACTCGAGCAGTACTTC.

This clone was seen only a few times. V is TRBV7-8 and J is TRBJ2-1, with 7 bases fitting TRBD2. Germline V CDR1 and CDR2: SGHVS, FQNEAQ. This CDR3 contains 16 residues. With 1 base clipped from V and 4 bases from J, the junction kept 7 bases outside the gene matches. CDR3 coding DNA: TGTGCCAGCAGCTTAGGGTCCGGCGGGGGATACAATGAGCAGTTCTTC. It is translated as CASSLGSGGGYNEQFF.

The chain links TRBV9 to TRBJ2-3; D remains ambiguous. Germline lookup yields CDR1 SGDLS and CDR2 YYNGEE. The CDR3 length is 12 residues. V was trimmed by 0 bases and J by 9 bases, leaving 8 bases between them. The CDR3, as DNA: TGTGCCAGCAGCGTAGGCGCCGGGACGCAGTATTTT. This sequence encodes CASSVGAGTQYF.

The chain uses TRBV6-4 and TRBJ1-2; 8 positions match TRBD1. This CDR3 region has 11 residues. Per germline, CDR1 MRHNA and CDR2 SNTAGT. V lost 10 bases and J lost 7; bases outside the gene matches: 5. The CDR3 protein is CAITGGSGYTF. The DNA for the CDR3 is TGTGCCATCACAGGGGGGAGTGGCTACACCTTC.

The chain employs TRBV29-1 and TRBJ2-1; TRBD1 matches at 8 bases. Germline V gene lookup returns CDR1 SQVTM and CDR2 ANQGSEA. This CDR3 spans 13 amino acids. V lost 4 bases and J lost 8; bases outside the gene matches: 7. The CDR3 loop is CSVGTGFVYEQFF. The CDR3 nucleotides read TGCAGCGTTGGGACAGGGTTTGTATATGAGCAGTTCTTC.

This clone has just a few counts. The chain carries TRBV7-3 and TRBJ2-5; D possibly corresponds to TRBD1 (5 bases). Germline CDR1 and CDR2: SGHTA and FQGTGA. Trimming stripped 2 bases from V and 0 bases from J, with 10 bases between. The CDR3 totals 15 residues. The CDR3 spells CASSLSGHHQETQYF. Here the CDR3 DNA reads TGTGCCAGCAGCTTATCCGGACACCACCAAGAGACCCAGTACTTC.

The J gene is TRBJ2-5, the V gene TRBV9; 7 nucleotides match TRBD1. The CDR3 has 14 amino acids. Trimming cost V 4 bases and J 5 bases; bases outside gene matches: 8. Germline V lookup: CDR1 SGDLS, CDR2 YYNGEE. The CDR3 sequence: CASSLGTVLETQYF. Written as DNA, the CDR3 is TGTGCCAGCAGCCTCGGGACAGTCTTGGAGACCCAGTACTTC.

J is TRBJ2-5 and V is TRBV7-2, with TRBD2 as a possible D gene (6 bases). The CDR3 covers 14 residues. Trimming left V 5 bases short and J 2 bases short, with 12 bases between. CDR1 and CDR2 from the germline V gene are SGHTA and FQGNSA. CDR3 region: CASSGDSGQETQYF. In DNA, the CDR3 is TGTGCCAGCAGCGGTGATAGCGGACAAGAGACCCAGTACTTC.